The rows below give T cell receptor beta chains drawn from one sample of a study of blood T cell repertoires in COVID-19. The method was immunoSEQ multiplex PCR; TCRdb's version includes in-frame clones alone and lacks a portion of them. The table includes more than 60,000 clones, about 82% detected once. Sequencing was carried out using peripheral blood. These receptors all stem from a human donor in a cohort sampled during active COVID-19. CDR3s include the opening cysteine and the closing phenylalanine or tryptophan. A D gene is named only where the DNA matches it firmly. The size field is filled for only some rows; it gives once, few, many or a size class.

V gene,J gene,clone size,D gene,CDR3 protein,CDR3 DNA
TRBV5-4,TRBJ1-2,-,-,CASSITGSSLGGYTF,TGTGCCAGCAGCATTACAGGGTCCTCCTTAGGGGGCTACACCTTC
TRBV7-9,TRBJ2-3,-,-,CASSAPRADLSTDTQYF,TGTGCCAGCAGCGCCCCCAGGGCGGACCTTAGCACAGATACGCAGTATTTT
TRBV19,TRBJ2-1,-,TRBD2,CASNPLSGGADEQFF,TGTGCCAGTAATCCCCTTAGCGGGGGGGCCGATGAGCAGTTCTTC
TRBV27,TRBJ2-3,-,TRBD2,CASSFGMSGGPARSSTDTQYF,TGTGCCAGCAGTTTCGGCATGAGCGGGGGGCCTGCTCGTTCTAGCACAGATACGCAGTATTTT
TRBV6-5,TRBJ1-3,-,-,CASTSRDIGNTIYF,TGTGCCAGCACCTCCCGGGATATTGGAAACACCATATATTTT
TRBV7-3,TRBJ2-5,-,TRBD2,CASSLNSGGYRETQYF,TGTGCCAGCAGCTTAAATAGCGGGGGGTATCGAGAGACCCAGTACTTC
TRBV2,TRBJ2-7,-,-,CASSPPLGGAPYEQYF,TGTGCCAGCAGCCCCCCTCTGGGGGGGGCACCCTACGAGCAGTACTTC
TRBV5-1,TRBJ2-7,-,-,CASSLTTGTPFAGQYF,TGCGCCAGCAGCCTAACGACCGGGACCCCATTCGCGGGACAGTACTTC
TRBV6-1,TRBJ1-1,-,TRBD1,CASSGQGRRVNTEAFF,TGTGCCAGCAGTGGACAGGGTAGAAGGGTGAACACTGAAGCTTTCTTT
TRBV28,TRBJ1-5,-,TRBD1,CASSLLFDRGPNQPQHF,TGTGCCAGCAGTTTATTGTTCGACAGGGGACCCAATCAGCCCCAGCATTTT
TRBV2,TRBJ1-2,-,-,CASSEERNYGYTF,TGTGCCAGCAGTGAAGAGCGCAACTATGGCTACACCTTC
TRBV5-1,TRBJ2-1,-,TRBD1,CASRTGTGVDEQFF,TGCGCCAGCAGGACGGGGACAGGGGTAGATGAGCAGTTCTTC
TRBV7-8,TRBJ2-1,once,TRBD2,CASSLAVRGGGHYNEQFF,TGTGCCAGCAGCTTAGCGGTTCGAGGCGGGGGGCACTACAATGAGCAGTTCTTC
TRBV5-1,TRBJ1-2,-,TRBD1,CASSLAPDRAGYTF,TGCGCCAGCAGCTTGGCCCCGGACAGGGCTGGCTACACCTTC
TRBV25-1,TRBJ2-1,-,TRBD2,CASSYGRGEQFF,TGTGCCAGCAGTTATGGGAGGGGTGAGCAGTTCTTC